Listed below are T cell receptor beta chains from one sample, sequenced in a study of cytomegalovirus exposure and HLA in healthy donors. TCRdb keeps only in-frame clones here, not all; method: immunoSEQ multiplex PCR. Its table records under 200,000 clones. The sample comprised PBMCs. The origin of the receptors is a man aged 25 to 40 in good health and CMV-seronegative. Each CDR3 is given with its conserved first and last residue. A D gene is named only where the DNA matches it firmly.

>TRBJ1-1|TRBV6-1|.
TGTGCCAGCACCCAAGTTGGAGCGAACACTGAAGCTTTCTTT
CASTQVGANTEAFF
>TRBJ1-2|TRBV7-2|TRBD1
TGTGCCAGCAGCTTGACAGGGCCCGGCTACACCTTC
CASSLTGPGYTF
>TRBJ2-1|TRBV4-2|TRBD2
TGTGCCAGCAGCCAGCGGACTAGCGGGATTTACAATGAGCAGTTCTTC
CASSQRTSGIYNEQFF
>TRBJ2-7|TRBV11-3|.
TGTGCCAGCAGCTTAGGCGGGACCCCCCACGAGCAGTACTTC
CASSLGGTPHEQYF
>TRBJ1-1|TRBV28|TRBD1
TGTGCCAGCAGTCCCGACAGGGGGACTGAAGCTTTCTTT
CASSPDRGTEAFF
>TRBJ2-1|TRBV13|TRBD2
TGTGCCAGCAGCTTAGGGCCCTCCAGCGGGAGGCATAATGAGCAGTTCTTC
CASSLGPSSGRHNEQFF
>TRBJ2-7|TRBV6-5|.
TGTGCCAGCAGTTACGGGGTAGGGGGCTACGAGCAGTACTTC
CASSYGVGGYEQYF
>TRBJ2-7|TRBV4-1|TRBD2
TGCGCCAGCAGCCAGGGACTAGCGGGAGGGCGAGAGCAGTACTTC
CASSQGLAGGREQYF
>TRBJ1-1|TRBV4-2|.
TGTGCCAGCAGCCAAGATTCTACAGGGCTGAACACTGAAGCTTTCTTT
CASSQDSTGLNTEAFF
>TRBJ1-4|TRBV2|TRBD1
TGTGCCAGCAGTCGAGGACAGGTCGCTAATGAAAAACTGTTTTTT
CASSRGQVANEKLFF
>TRBJ1-5|TRBV5-1|TRBD1
TGCGCCAGCAGCTTCCTACCGGGACAGGGCAATCAGCCCCAGCATTTT
CASSFLPGQGNQPQHF
>TRBJ1-1|TRBV5-1|.
TGCGCCAGCAGCGGGCAGGTAAACACTGAAGCTTTCTTT
CASSGQVNTEAFF
>TRBJ2-3|TRBV28|.
TGTGCCAGCAGTAGTAGGGGAGATACGCAGTATTTT
CASSSRGDTQYF
>TRBJ2-7|TRBV27|TRBD1
TGTGCCAGCAGTTCCTCGGGGACAGGGCGTCGCGAGCAGTACTTC
CASSSSGTGRREQYF
>TRBJ2-2|TRBV5-1|TRBD1
TGCGCCAGCAGTCCTAAACGACAGGGTCCCGGGGAGCTGTTTTTT
CASSPKRQGPGELFF
>TRBJ1-1|TRBV28|TRBD1
TGTGCCAGCAGTTTACCGACAGGGAGAACTGAAGCTTTCTTT
CASSLPTGRTEAFF
>TRBJ1-1|TRBV10-2|TRBD1
TGCGCCAGCAGTTTGACAGGGGACACTGAAGCTTTCTTT
CASSLTGDTEAFF
>TRBJ2-1|TRBV5-4|TRBD2
TGTGCCAGCAGCTTGCTGGGGGGGAATGAGCAGCTCTTC
CASSLLGGNEQLF
>TRBJ2-3|TRBV11-3|TRBD2
TGTGCCAGCAGCTTAGATTCCCGGACTAGCGGGAGGTATAAGGCAGATACGCAGTATTTT
CASSLDSRTSGRYKADTQYF
>TRBJ2-7|TRBV27|.
TGTGCCAGCACTCGGACAGCTACCCCCTCCGAGCAGTACTTC
CASTRTATPSEQYF
>TRBJ2-2|TRBV9|.
TGTGCCAGCAGCGTAGCCGGTTATGCTAACACCGGGGAGCTGTTTTTT
CASSVAGYANTGELFF
>TRBJ2-7|TRBV7-2|.
TGTGCCAGCAGCTTCTCCGGAGCCTACGAGCAGTACTTC
CASSFSGAYEQYF
>TRBJ2-2|TRBV28|.
TGTGCCAGCAGCGGGGGGCCGCACACCGGGGAGCTGTTTTTT
CASSGGPHTGELFF
>TRBJ2-3|TRBV5-5|TRBD2
TGTGCCAGCAGCTTAACAGCGGGAAGCACAGATACGCAGTATTTT
CASSLTAGSTDTQYF
>TRBJ1-2|TRBV9|TRBD1
TGTGCCAGCTCTACCGGGACAGGGGAGTATGGCTACACCTTC
CASSTGTGEYGYTF
>TRBJ2-1|TRBV18|.
TGTGCCAGCTCACCACAGGGGTTCGAGAAGAGCTCCTACAATGAGCAGTTCTTC
CASSPQGFEKSSYNEQFF
>TRBJ1-5|TRBV15|.
TGTGCCACCAGCAGCGGACAGCGAGATAGCAATCAGCCCCAGCATTTT
CATSSGQRDSNQPQHF
>TRBJ2-5|TRBV5-1|TRBD1
TGCGCCAGCAGCCCTGACAGGGTTGGGGGAGAGACCCAGTACTTC
CASSPDRVGGETQYF
>TRBJ1-5|TRBV7-8|TRBD1
TGTGCCAGCAGCTTAGGGACAGGGTCTCAGCCCCAGCATTTT
CASSLGTGSQPQHF
>TRBJ2-5|TRBV5-1|.
TGCGCCAGCAGCCTGGTCCCCGGGGAGAGCGAGACCCAGTACTTC
CASSLVPGESETQYF
>TRBJ2-3|TRBV5-1|TRBD1
TGCGCCAGCAGCTTGGTAGGACAGGGTGGAGGGGCAGATACGCAGTATTTT
CASSLVGQGGGADTQYF
>TRBJ2-3|TRBV18|TRBD2
TGTGCCAGCTTAGCGGGAAGCGGAGATACGCAGTATTTT
CASLAGSGDTQYF
>TRBJ2-7|TRBV6-5|.
TGTGCCAGCAGTTACGGGAGAGGGTGGTACGAGCAGTACTTC
CASSYGRGWYEQYF
>TRBJ1-5|TRBV28|.
TGTGCCAGCAATTCCCAGGGCGGCAATCAGCCCCAGCATTTT
CASNSQGGNQPQHF
>TRBJ2-5|TRBV5-4|TRBD2
TGTGCCAGCAGCCTAGGGGTAGCGGGACTGGAAGAGACCCAGTACTTC
CASSLGVAGLEETQYF
>TRBJ1-2|TRBV11-2|.
TGTGCCAGCAGCTTAGTCGGGCAGGGTCCGGGCTACACCTTC
CASSLVGQGPGYTF
>TRBJ2-3|TRBV10-3|TRBD2
TGTGCCATCAGTGGGACTAGCGGGAGCGATACGCAGTATTTT
CAISGTSGSDTQYF